These 9 T cell receptor beta chains were sequenced from one sample in a study of T cell responses to AZD1222 COVID-19 vaccine. Profiling relied on immunoSEQ multiplex PCR, and the TCRdb table lists in-frame clones only, not all of them. The table has some 180,000 clones, under 95% seen once. This material consisted of peripheral blood, taken 28 days after the second AZD1222 dose. Receptors originate from an adult who received the AZD1222 COVID-19 vaccine.

The chain combines TRBV27 with TRBJ1-3, with TRBD1 matching 11 bases. Germline assignment: CDR1 MNHEY and CDR2 SMNVEV (reference sequence). This CDR3 comprises 16 residues. After removal of 9 bases from V and 2 bases from J, the junction contained 9 bases not matched to a gene. CDR3 in amino acids: CASQDGQGAPGNTIYF. CDR3 sequence (DNA): TGTGCCAGTCAAGATGGACAGGGGGCCCCTGGAAACACCATATATTTT.

The rearrangement links TRBV12-5 to TRBJ2-5; D perhaps matches TRBD2 (5 bases). Trimming left V 0 bases short and J 5 bases short, with 10 bases between. From germline, CDR1 is LGHNT and CDR2 FRNRAP. There are 14 residues in the CDR3. In DNA form, the CDR3 reads TGTGCTAGTGGTTTGGTTCCGGGGAAGGAGACCCAGTACTTC. This gives the protein CASGLVPGKETQYF.

The chain couples TRBV7-9 to TRBJ2-2; no definite D call. Trimming left V 3 bases short and J 5 bases short, with 10 bases between. The CDR3 consists of 14 residues. CDR1 and CDR2 (germline): SEHNR, FQNEAQ (reference sequence). The CDR3 DNA is TGTGCCAGCAGCTTTCGGACCGCGACCGGGGAGCTGTTTTTT. Encoded protein: CASSFRTATGELFF.

V and J are TRBV10-2 and TRBJ2-7; a possible D gene is TRBD1 (5 bases). V lost 0 bases and J lost 0, with 9 bases in between. The CDR3 runs 15 residues. Germline CDR1 and CDR2: WSHSY and SAAADI. CDR3 amino acids: CASSESGRASYEQYF. The CDR3 coding sequence is TGCGCCAGCAGTGAGTCAGGCAGGGCCTCCTACGAGCAGTACTTC.

The chain employs TRBV19 and TRBJ1-5, with 7 bases identical to TRBD1. From germline, CDR1 is LNHDA and CDR2 SQIVND (reference sequence). The CDR3 is 16 amino acids. Losses at the gene ends were 6 bases for V and 4 bases for J; bases not matched to a gene: 12. The chain's CDR3 is CASSPRAGTANQPQHF. CDR3 coding DNA: TGTGCCAGTAGCCCTCGGGCCGGGACAGCTAATCAGCCCCAGCATTTT. Using reference TRBV19 and TRBJ1-5 for the parts outside the CDR3, the full variable domain is DGGITQSPKYLFRKEGQNVTLSCEQNLNHDAMYWYRQDPGQGLRLIYYSQIVNDFQKGDIAEGYSVSREKKESFPLTVTSAQKNPTAFYLCASSPRAGTANQPQHFGDGTRLSIL.

The chain has TRBV19 and TRBJ1-3; D is undetermined. V lost 7 bases and J lost 4, with 14 bases in between. CDR1 is LNHDA and CDR2 is SQIVND in the germline V gene (reference sequence). The CDR3 loop spans 14 amino acids. CDR3 loop: CASTPVHRGNTIYF. The CDR3, as DNA: TGTGCCAGTACCCCGGTGCATAGAGGAAACACCATATATTTT.

V usage is TRBV6-1 and J usage is TRBJ1-1; perhaps TRBD1 as D (5 bases). Per the germline V gene, CDR1 is MNHNS and CDR2 is SASEGT. V lost 9 bases and J lost 5, with 22 bases in between. CDR3 length equals 15 residues. The CDR3 is CASLPSGFGNTEAFF. The CDR3 DNA follows: TGTGCCAGTCTTCCTTCAGGGTTCGGGAATACTGAAGCTTTCTTT.

This clone was recorded a few times. The rearrangement links TRBV4-3 to TRBJ1-6; unclear D gene. CDR1 and CDR2 from the germline V gene are LGHNA and YSLEER. The CDR3 is 18 residues long. Trimming stripped 0 bases from V and 1 base from J, with 13 bases between. The CDR3 nucleotides read TGCGCCAGCAGCCAAGACCCAGCATTCAGTTCCTATAATTCACCCCTCCACTTT. Its translation is CASSQDPAFSSYNSPLHF.

The chain joins TRBV27 to TRBJ1-1; no definite D call. Germline values: CDR1 MNHEY, CDR2 SMNVEV (reference sequence). The CDR3 totals 14 residues. Between the trimmed V and J ends, which lost 3 bases and 8 bases, there was a span of 16 bases. The DNA of the CDR3 is TGTGCCAGCAGTTTTAGTGGGGAAAACTACGAAGCTTTCTTT. Protein product: CASSFSGENYEAFF.